Listed below are T cell receptor beta chains from one sample, sequenced in a study of CD8+ T cells in alopecia areata. Profiled with immunoSEQ multiplex PCR; TCRdb holds only in-frame clones, not every one. The sample consists of under 350,000 clones, 55% to 75% of them appearing once. This specimen was CD4+ T cells sorted from blood, taken at week 24, from a patient treated with tofacitinib. Every receptor here comes from a human donor with alopecia areata. Both conserved end residues are part of each CDR3. D genes are given only for firm matches. Size is stated for part of the rows, as once, few or many counts, or as a class when the clone is expanded.

CDR3 protein: CSVDRGKGPGGETQYF
CDR3 DNA: TGCAGCGTTGACCGAGGCAAGGGTCCGGGGGGGGAGACCCAGTACTTC
D gene: TRBD2
J gene: TRBJ2-5
V gene: TRBV29-1
clone size: NA

CDR3 protein: CAISRDSQGQYF
CDR3 DNA: TGTGCCATCAGCCGGGACAGCCAAGGACAGTACTTC
D gene: TRBD1
J gene: TRBJ2-7
V gene: TRBV10-3
clone size: few

CDR3 protein: CSVERWGTEAFF
CDR3 DNA: TGCAGCGTTGAGAGATGGGGCACTGAAGCTTTCTTT
D gene: NA
J gene: TRBJ1-1
V gene: TRBV29-1
clone size: NA

CDR3 protein: CASSPRGGYEQYF
CDR3 DNA: TGTGCCAGCAGTCCCCGGGGCGGGTACGAGCAGTACTTC
D gene: NA
J gene: TRBJ2-7
V gene: TRBV7-2
clone size: NA

CDR3 protein: CASSHGREQYF
CDR3 DNA: TGCGCCAGCAGCCACGGACGAGAGCAGTACTTC
D gene: NA
J gene: TRBJ2-7
V gene: TRBV4-1
clone size: NA

CDR3 protein: CASRYAAQGGTEAFF
CDR3 DNA: TGTGCCAGCAGATACGCCGCACAGGGAGGCACTGAAGCTTTCTTT
D gene: NA
J gene: TRBJ1-1
V gene: TRBV7-2
clone size: NA

CDR3 protein: CASTHSGEAQYF
CDR3 DNA: TGTGCCAGCACCCACTCCGGTGAGGCCCAGTACTTC
D gene: NA
J gene: TRBJ2-5
V gene: TRBV6-6
clone size: once

CDR3 protein: CASAPPKSQRELFF
CDR3 DNA: TGTGCCAGCGCCCCTCCGAAGTCCCAGAGGGAGCTGTTTTTT
D gene: NA
J gene: TRBJ2-2
V gene: TRBV28
clone size: few

CDR3 protein: CATSPVSQETQYF
CDR3 DNA: TGTGCCACCAGCCCCGTCAGTCAAGAGACCCAGTACTTC
D gene: NA
J gene: TRBJ2-5
V gene: TRBV15
clone size: NA

CDR3 protein: CASSLGTSGGPTDTQYF
CDR3 DNA: TGTGCCAGCAGCTTAGGTACTAGCGGGGGTCCCACAGATACGCAGTATTTT
D gene: TRBD2
J gene: TRBJ2-3
V gene: TRBV11-2
clone size: NA

CDR3 protein: CSVGSRIDSNEQYF
CDR3 DNA: TGCAGCGTTGGGTCCCGAATTGACAGCAACGAGCAGTACTTC
D gene: NA
J gene: TRBJ2-7
V gene: TRBV29-1
clone size: NA

CDR3 protein: CASSSTGGNTGELFF
CDR3 DNA: TGTGCCAGCAGTTCGACCGGGGGGAACACCGGGGAGCTGTTTTTT
D gene: NA
J gene: TRBJ2-2
V gene: TRBV28
clone size: few

CDR3 protein: CASSYRTSGGNEQFF
CDR3 DNA: TGCGCCAGCAGCTACCGGACTAGCGGGGGTAATGAGCAGTTCTTC
D gene: TRBD2
J gene: TRBJ2-1
V gene: TRBV5-1
clone size: NA

CDR3 protein: CATSGGGTAGNTIYF
CDR3 DNA: TGTGCCACCTCAGGAGGAGGGACCGCTGGAAACACCATATATTTT
D gene: NA
J gene: TRBJ1-3
V gene: TRBV10-3
clone size: few

CDR3 protein: CASSQEGAGRKGYTF
CDR3 DNA: TGTGCCAGCAGCCAAGAGGGGGCAGGGAGAAAAGGCTACACCTTC
D gene: NA
J gene: TRBJ1-2
V gene: TRBV4-2
clone size: NA

CDR3 protein: CASSLTYTEAFF
CDR3 DNA: TGTGCCAGCAGCTTAACGTACACTGAAGCTTTCTTT
D gene: NA
J gene: TRBJ1-1
V gene: TRBV7-9
clone size: NA

CDR3 protein: CASSQEPSRVNTEAFF
CDR3 DNA: TGCGCCAGCAGCCAAGAGCCAAGCAGGGTGAACACTGAAGCTTTCTTT
D gene: NA
J gene: TRBJ1-1
V gene: TRBV4-1
clone size: NA

CDR3 protein: CAWSLLDRRNSPLHF
CDR3 DNA: TGTGCCTGGAGCCTCCTCGACAGAAGGAATTCACCCCTCCACTTT
D gene: NA
J gene: TRBJ1-6
V gene: TRBV30
clone size: NA

CDR3 protein: CSAEGPYEQYF
CDR3 DNA: TGCAGTGCTGAAGGTCCCTACGAGCAGTACTTC
D gene: NA
J gene: TRBJ2-7
V gene: TRBV20-1
clone size: NA

CDR3 protein: CASQRGGELFF
CDR3 DNA: TGTGCCAGCCAGCGAGGCGGGGAGCTGTTTTTT
D gene: NA
J gene: TRBJ2-2
V gene: TRBV2
clone size: NA

CDR3 protein: CSVGTGGAGTEAFF
CDR3 DNA: TGCAGCGTTGGGACAGGGGGCGCGGGCACTGAAGCTTTCTTT
D gene: TRBD1
J gene: TRBJ1-1
V gene: TRBV29-1
clone size: once

CDR3 protein: CASRSGRAYGYTF
CDR3 DNA: TGCGCCAGCCGGTCCGGCAGGGCCTATGGCTACACCTTC
D gene: NA
J gene: TRBJ1-2
V gene: TRBV4-1
clone size: NA

CDR3 protein: CAWSFRGYEQYF
CDR3 DNA: TGTGCCTGGTCCTTCCGCGGCTACGAGCAGTACTTC
D gene: NA
J gene: TRBJ2-7
V gene: TRBV30
clone size: NA

CDR3 protein: CASSQESRQAGEQYF
CDR3 DNA: TGTGCCAGCAGCCAAGAATCAAGACAGGCAGGCGAGCAGTACTTC
D gene: NA
J gene: TRBJ2-7
V gene: TRBV4-2
clone size: NA

CDR3 protein: CASMAPGYNSPLHF
CDR3 DNA: TGTGCCAGCATGGCTCCCGGCTATAATTCACCCCTCCACTTT
D gene: NA
J gene: TRBJ1-6
V gene: TRBV27
clone size: NA

CDR3 protein: CAISQTGGGETQYF
CDR3 DNA: TGTGCCATCAGCCAGACAGGGGGCGGGGAGACCCAGTACTTC
D gene: TRBD1
J gene: TRBJ2-5
V gene: TRBV10-3
clone size: few

CDR3 protein: CASSRQGTGSYNSPLHF
CDR3 DNA: TGTGCCAGCAGTCGTCAGGGGACCGGCTCCTATAATTCACCCCTCCACTTT
D gene: NA
J gene: TRBJ1-6
V gene: TRBV13
clone size: NA

CDR3 protein: CSVVEGAGEQYF
CDR3 DNA: TGCAGCGTTGTGGAGGGGGCAGGCGAGCAGTACTTC
D gene: NA
J gene: TRBJ2-7
V gene: TRBV29-1
clone size: once

CDR3 protein: CSVEPSGAGNEQFF
CDR3 DNA: TGCAGCGTCGAACCTTCGGGGGCCGGGAATGAGCAGTTCTTC
D gene: NA
J gene: TRBJ2-1
V gene: TRBV29-1
clone size: NA

CDR3 protein: CASSRITGSEQYF
CDR3 DNA: TGTGCCAGCAGCCGTATTACAGGGTCCGAGCAGTACTTC
D gene: NA
J gene: TRBJ2-7
V gene: TRBV28
clone size: NA

CDR3 protein: CASSLDSLSGANVLTF
CDR3 DNA: TGTGCCAGCAGCTTAGATAGCCTCTCTGGGGCCAACGTCCTGACTTTC
D gene: NA
J gene: TRBJ2-6
V gene: TRBV7-2
clone size: NA

CDR3 protein: CASSSGDLGLQETQYF
CDR3 DNA: TGCGCCAGCAGCTCCGGGGACTTGGGGCTCCAAGAGACCCAGTACTTC
D gene: NA
J gene: TRBJ2-5
V gene: TRBV5-1
clone size: NA

CDR3 protein: CASRENANTGELFF
CDR3 DNA: TGCGCCAGCAGAGAGAATGCGAACACCGGGGAGCTGTTTTTT
D gene: NA
J gene: TRBJ2-2
V gene: TRBV5-1
clone size: NA

CDR3 protein: CASSLRSNQPQHF
CDR3 DNA: TGTGCCAGCAGCTTACGGTCGAATCAGCCCCAGCATTTT
D gene: NA
J gene: TRBJ1-5
V gene: TRBV7-2
clone size: once

CDR3 protein: CASSALDRVGYTF
CDR3 DNA: TGCGCCAGCAGCGCTTTGGACCGCGTGGGCTACACCTTC
D gene: NA
J gene: TRBJ1-2
V gene: TRBV5-1
clone size: NA

CDR3 protein: CASSHSSGQDNEQFF
CDR3 DNA: TGTGCCAGCAGCCATTCTAGCGGGCAAGACAATGAGCAGTTCTTC
D gene: TRBD2
J gene: TRBJ2-1
V gene: TRBV4-2
clone size: NA

CDR3 protein: CAWNRGGSYEQYF
CDR3 DNA: TGTGCCTGGAATCGGGGGGGCTCCTACGAGCAGTACTTC
D gene: TRBD2
J gene: TRBJ2-7
V gene: TRBV30
clone size: once

CDR3 protein: CAWSDRQGEAFF
CDR3 DNA: TGTGCCTGGAGCGACCGACAGGGGGAAGCTTTCTTT
D gene: TRBD1
J gene: TRBJ1-1
V gene: TRBV30
clone size: NA

CDR3 protein: CASTKAGLAGDYEQFF
CDR3 DNA: TGTGCCAGCACCAAAGCGGGGCTAGCGGGGGATTATGAGCAGTTCTTC
D gene: TRBD2
J gene: TRBJ2-1
V gene: TRBV5-6
clone size: NA

CDR3 protein: CASSFSGGDTGELFF
CDR3 DNA: TGTGCCAGCAGCTTTTCGGGGGGCGACACCGGGGAGCTGTTTTTT
D gene: NA
J gene: TRBJ2-2
V gene: TRBV7-2
clone size: NA

CDR3 protein: CASSSVNSGRLDSPLHF
CDR3 DNA: TGTGCCAGCAGTTCAGTCAACTCCGGACGCCTGGATTCACCCCTCCACTTT
D gene: NA
J gene: TRBJ1-6
V gene: TRBV7-2
clone size: NA

CDR3 protein: CAWTLTPYEQYF
CDR3 DNA: TGTGCCTGGACTCTCACCCCCTACGAGCAGTACTTC
D gene: NA
J gene: TRBJ2-7
V gene: TRBV30
clone size: NA

CDR3 protein: CASGGGAHNEQFF
CDR3 DNA: TGCGCCAGCGGGGGCGGGGCACACAATGAGCAGTTCTTC
D gene: NA
J gene: TRBJ2-1
V gene: TRBV5-1
clone size: NA

CDR3 protein: CASSRGQGASGELFF
CDR3 DNA: TGTGCCAGCAGCCGCGGACAGGGGGCGAGCGGGGAGCTGTTTTTT
D gene: TRBD1
J gene: TRBJ2-2
V gene: TRBV14
clone size: few

CDR3 protein: CASSYRGGGDEQYF
CDR3 DNA: TGTGCCAGCAGTTACCGAGGGGGTGGCGACGAGCAGTACTTC
D gene: NA
J gene: TRBJ2-7
V gene: TRBV6-5
clone size: NA

CDR3 protein: CSVALTGSPYNEQFF
CDR3 DNA: TGCAGCGTCGCACTCACAGGTTCTCCCTACAATGAGCAGTTCTTC
D gene: NA
J gene: TRBJ2-1
V gene: TRBV29-1
clone size: NA

CDR3 protein: CASSASNPENTGELFF
CDR3 DNA: TGTGCCAGCAGTGCGTCCAACCCCGAAAACACCGGGGAGCTGTTTTTT
D gene: NA
J gene: TRBJ2-2
V gene: TRBV2
clone size: NA

CDR3 protein: CSVEDAGQGLNEQFF
CDR3 DNA: TGCAGCGTTGAAGATGCGGGGCAGGGTCTCAATGAGCAGTTCTTC
D gene: NA
J gene: TRBJ2-1
V gene: TRBV29-1
clone size: NA

CDR3 protein: CASSQDRSNYGYTF
CDR3 DNA: TGTGCCAGCAGCCAAGACAGGTCTAACTATGGCTACACCTTC
D gene: NA
J gene: TRBJ1-2
V gene: TRBV28
clone size: NA

CDR3 protein: CASSYSIVGAGGYTF
CDR3 DNA: TGTGCCAGCAGTTACTCTATCGTGGGGGCCGGTGGCTACACCTTC
D gene: NA
J gene: TRBJ1-2
V gene: TRBV6-5
clone size: NA

CDR3 protein: CASSLQPGQPAGGYTF
CDR3 DNA: TGTGCCAGCAGCCTACAACCGGGACAGCCCGCTGGAGGCTACACCTTC
D gene: TRBD1
J gene: TRBJ1-2
V gene: TRBV11-2
clone size: few

CDR3 protein: CASSLLTGEKETQYF
CDR3 DNA: TGCGCCAGCAGCTTGCTGACAGGGGAGAAAGAGACCCAGTACTTC
D gene: TRBD1
J gene: TRBJ2-5
V gene: TRBV5-1
clone size: once

CDR3 protein: CSGAGGRETQYF
CDR3 DNA: TGCAGCGGAGCGGGGGGGCGCGAGACCCAGTACTTC
D gene: TRBD2
J gene: TRBJ2-5
V gene: TRBV29-1
clone size: NA

CDR3 protein: CSVEGTASGANVLTF
CDR3 DNA: TGCAGCGTTGAGGGGACAGCCTCTGGGGCCAACGTCCTGACTTTC
D gene: TRBD1
J gene: TRBJ2-6
V gene: TRBV29-1
clone size: NA

CDR3 protein: CASRPHGGNEQFF
CDR3 DNA: TGTGCCAGCAGACCTCACGGGGGTAATGAGCAGTTCTTC
D gene: NA
J gene: TRBJ2-1
V gene: TRBV6-5
clone size: NA

CDR3 protein: CASSFRDRTFFSYEQYF
CDR3 DNA: TGTGCCAGCAGCTTTCGTGACAGGACATTCTTCTCCTACGAGCAGTACTTC
D gene: NA
J gene: TRBJ2-7
V gene: TRBV5-6
clone size: NA

CDR3 protein: CASSFTRGPLYGYTF
CDR3 DNA: TGTGCCAGCAGCTTTACCAGGGGGCCCCTCTATGGCTACACCTTC
D gene: TRBD1
J gene: TRBJ1-2
V gene: TRBV7-9
clone size: NA

CDR3 protein: CAWSVSGSTLGYTF
CDR3 DNA: TGTGCCTGGAGTGTTTCAGGGTCAACGTTAGGCTACACCTTC
D gene: NA
J gene: TRBJ1-2
V gene: TRBV30
clone size: NA

CDR3 protein: CASSPPGQGRDEQFF
CDR3 DNA: TGTGCCAGCTCACCACCGGGACAGGGGCGAGATGAGCAGTTCTTC
D gene: TRBD1
J gene: TRBJ2-1
V gene: TRBV18
clone size: NA

CDR3 protein: CASSLVTGWADTQYF
CDR3 DNA: TGTGCCAGCAGTTTGGTTACAGGTTGGGCAGATACGCAGTATTTT
D gene: NA
J gene: TRBJ2-3
V gene: TRBV28
clone size: once